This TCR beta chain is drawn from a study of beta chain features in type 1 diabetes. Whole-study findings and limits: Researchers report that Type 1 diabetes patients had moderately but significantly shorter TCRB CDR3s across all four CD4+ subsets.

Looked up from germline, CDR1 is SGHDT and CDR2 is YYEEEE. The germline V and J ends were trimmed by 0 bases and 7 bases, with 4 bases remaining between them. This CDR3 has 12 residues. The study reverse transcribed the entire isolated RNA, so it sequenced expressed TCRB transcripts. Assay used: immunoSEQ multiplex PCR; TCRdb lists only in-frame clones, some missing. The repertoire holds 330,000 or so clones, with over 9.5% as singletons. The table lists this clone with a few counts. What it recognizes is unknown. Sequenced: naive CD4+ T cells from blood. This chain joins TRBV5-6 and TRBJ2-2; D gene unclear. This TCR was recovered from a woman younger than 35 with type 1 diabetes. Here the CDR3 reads CASSLAVGELFF. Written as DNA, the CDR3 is TGTGCCAGCAGCTTGGCCGTCGGGGAGCTGTTTTTT.